The 12 T cell receptor beta chains in this list originate from one sample, sequenced in a study of tissue T cells after allogeneic stem cell transplantation. Sequencing used immunoSEQ multiplex PCR; TCRdb keeps in-frame clones, though not all of them. The sample consists of 7,000 to 8,000 clones, 50% of them appearing once. The time point here: mouse harvest day 7 after allogeneic transplant. Tail vein injection delivered 10^7 T-cell-depleted bone marrow cells and 10^6 splenic CD5+ T cells. Sequencing used gut tissue. The receptor source for this set is a female BALB/c mouse given C57BL/6 T cells with graft-versus-host disease after an allogeneic hematopoietic cell transplant.

Turning to this clone: Germline and genes: mouse. The read comes to an end 1 residue before the CDR3 does, leaving the germline J gene to fill in the end. The rearrangement links TRBV3 to TRBJ2-3, with D unresolved. The CDR3 length is 14 residues. Germline values: CDR1 SNHLY, CDR2 FYNGKV (reference sequence). Trimming removed 2 bases from V and 0 bases from J, with 6 bases in between. CDR3 sequence reads: CASSLRGSAETLYF. Incomplete CDR3 DNA: TGTGCCAGCAGCTTACGGGGTAGTGCAGAAACGCTGTAT.

This clone has just a few counts. All gene names here are mouse names. The read gets to within 1 residue of the CDR3 end, and the germline J gene fills in the rest. The chain employs TRBV26 and TRBJ2-1; 8 bases line up with TRBD2. The CDR3 totals 15 residues. Unmatched junction bases numbered 3, after V lost 2 bases and J lost 3 bases. In germline, CDR1 is KGHPV, CDR2 FQNQEV (reference sequence). CDR3 bases read: TGTGCCAGCAGTCTGACTACTGGGGGCTATGCTGAGCAGTTC. Protein sequence: CASSLTTGGYAEQF. The CDR3, in full, reads CASSLTTGGYAEQFF.

As for this clone: Gene names are the mouse ones. The read falls 1 residue short of the CDR3 end, and the missing part is taken from the germline J gene. The chain joins TRBV26 to TRBJ1-1; D gene ambiguous. Germline assignment: CDR1 KGHPV and CDR2 FQNQEV (reference sequence). The CDR3 length is 11 residues. The ends were cut back, 4 bases at V and 4 bases at J, with 4 bases in the middle. The sequenced CDR3 bases are TGTGCCAGCAGTCCCTCCACAGAAGTCTTC. It is translated as CASSPSTEVF. The whole CDR3 is CASSPSTEVFF.

For this clone: Gene names are mouse gene names. The CDR3 end falls 1 residue outside the read, so it is completed with the germline J gene. V and J are TRBV26 and TRBJ2-7, with TRBD2 matching 11 bases. Trimming cost V 4 bases and J 2 bases; bases outside gene matches: 7. The CDR3 is 16 residues long. CDR1 and CDR2 (germline): KGHPV, FQNQEV (reference sequence). The chain's CDR3 is CASSPRLGGNPYEQYF. The part of the CDR3 DNA that was read is TGTGCCAGCAGTCCGCGACTGGGGGGGAACCCCTATGAACAGTAC.

As concerns this clone: Mouse gene names apply. The CDR3 goes on 1 residue after the read ends, and that part is filled in from the germline J gene. The chain joins TRBV5 to TRBJ1-1, with D possibly being TRBD1 (5 bases). Trimming cost V 0 bases and J 3 bases, with 5 bases left between them. In germline, CDR1 is LGHNA, CDR2 YNLKQL (reference sequence). CDR3 size: 13 residues. The sequenced part of the CDR3 DNA is TGTGCCAGCAGCCAAGAGACAGACACAGAAGTCTTC. The encoded protein is CASSQETDTEVF. The CDR3 as a whole reads CASSQETDTEVFF.

Concerning this clone itself: The genes are named according to mouse. The observed sequence ends 1 residue before the CDR3 terminus, with the missing tail filled in from the germline J gene. The chain couples TRBV26 to TRBJ2-3; D is unclear. V shed 6 bases and J shed 0 bases, with 4 bases lying between them. Germline V CDR1 and CDR2: KGHPV, FQNQEV (reference sequence). This CDR3 contains 12 residues. CDR3 loop: CASSNSAETLYF. The sequenced CDR3 bases are TGTGCCAGCAGCAATAGTGCAGAAACGCTGTAT.

With regard to this clone: Gene names are the mouse ones. From the germline J gene comes the end of the CDR3, since the read stops 1 residue before it. V and J are TRBV2 and TRBJ1-1, with D perhaps matching TRBD1 (5 bases). The V gene's germline CDR1 is LGHNA and CDR2 YSYQKL. Trimming left V 0 bases short and J 0 bases short, with 8 bases between. The CDR3 extends over 15 amino acids. This CDR3 reads CASSQDPGSNTEVFF. CDR3 bases read: TGTGCCAGCAGCCAAGATCCAGGGTCAAACACAGAAGTCTTC.

In regard to this clone: Genes here carry mouse names. The read ends 1 residue early relative to the CDR3; the germline J gene fills the gap. The rearrangement joins TRBV29 to TRBJ2-1, with 10 bases aligning to TRBD2. This CDR3 spans 13 amino acids. The junction had 1 base not matched to a gene; V was cut back by 8 bases and J by 3 bases. CDR1 and CDR2 from the germline V gene are MSHET and SYDVDS. CDR3 DNA, as far as it was read: TGTGCTAGCGACTGGGGGGTCTATGCTGAGCAGTTC. Amino acids: CASDWGVYAEQF. The CDR3 as a whole reads CASDWGVYAEQFF.

A word on this clone: Gene and germline names: mouse. Here the CDR3 reads CASRGQGWMDTEVFF. The covered CDR3 bases are TGTGCCAGCAGGGGACAGGGTTGGATGGACACAGAAGTCTTC. The chain uses TRBV3 and TRBJ1-1, with TRBD1 identical over 9 bases. The CDR3 is cut off 1 residue early in the read; its end comes from the germline J gene. The CDR3 is 15 residues long. The ends lost 6 bases at V and 3 bases at J; junction bases unmatched: 8. Germline-derived CDR1 and CDR2 are SNHLY and FYNGKV (reference sequence). Based on the CDR3 plus reference TRBV3 and TRBJ1-1, the full variable domain is GPKVLQIPSHQIIDMGQMVTLNCDPVSNHLYFYWYKQILGQQMEFLVNFYNGKVMEKSKLFKDQFSVERPDGSYFTLKIQPTALEDSAVYFCASRGQGWMDTEVFFGKGTRLTVV.

By its share, this clone is medium-sized. The gene names given are mouse names. The CDR3 is cut off 1 residue early in the read; its end comes from the germline J gene. The chain uses TRBV26 and TRBJ1-4; TRBD1 might be the D (6 bases). V dropped 2 bases and J dropped 2 bases, with 9 bases sitting between them. Per germline, CDR1 KGHPV and CDR2 FQNQEV (reference sequence). The CDR3 consists of 15 residues. Incomplete CDR3 DNA: TGTGCCAGCAGTCTGCAGGGGAGCTCCAACGAAAGATTATTT. Translation: CASSLQGSSNERLF. The full CDR3 is CASSLQGSSNERLFF.

On this clone itself: Gene names are the mouse ones. The read ends 1 residue early relative to the CDR3; the germline J gene fills the gap. The gene calls are TRBV5 and TRBJ2-5; D uncertain. Germline loops: CDR1 LGHNA, CDR2 YNLKQL (reference sequence). Trimming removed 1 base from V and 2 bases from J, with 4 bases in between. The CDR3 runs to 13 residues. The CDR3 sequence: CASSQVTQDTQYF. The CDR3 bases that were read are TGTGCCAGCAGCCAAGTGACCCAAGACACCCAGTAC.

This clone has a handful of counts. These gene names are mouse names. The CDR3 goes on 1 residue after the read ends, and that part is filled in from the germline J gene. V usage is TRBV26 and J usage is TRBJ1-2; TRBD1 matches 8 bases. The junction had 2 bases not matched to a gene; V was cut back by 2 bases and J by 3 bases. Germline CDR1 reads KGHPV; CDR2 reads FQNQEV (reference sequence). The CDR3 totals 14 residues. CDR3 amino acids: CASSLGQGHSDYTF. Incomplete CDR3 DNA: TGTGCCAGCAGTCTGGGACAGGGCCACTCCGACTACACC.